The clone carrying this T cell receptor (beta chain) was counted ten times or more. What it binds is not known. This entry belongs to a study of T cells in Graves' hyperthyroidism and ophthalmopathy. Study summary: Staff took peripheral blood when the initial diagnosis was made, before any treatment began. Whole-study findings and limits: The model identified upcoming ophthalmopathy a median 6.5 months ahead of onset.

On the basis of clinical symptoms, serum thyroxine and TRAb, thyroid ultrasound and orbital computed tomography, diagnoses were made. The blood sample dates from first hyperthyroidism diagnosis, preceding any ophthalmopathy symptoms. This CDR3 is 15 amino acids long. The germline V and J ends were trimmed by 4 bases and 5 bases, with 15 bases remaining between them. In germline, CDR1 is KGHSH, CDR2 LQKENI. There were TCR beta CDR3 regions amplified from RNA transcripts. HTBI primers were the set used in a first-round RT-PCR of the TCR CDR3. One entry per CDR3 protein, called by TCRdb with MiXCR from the multiplex PCR reads. The repertoire includes some 300,000 distinct CDR3 sequences, roughly 14% of them detected once, and around 7.9% sits in the top ten.

The chain joins TRBV18 to TRBJ1-5; D is perhaps TRBD1 (5 bases). Sequenced: blood. The clonotype comes from a woman aged 30 to 39 with Graves' hyperthyroidism that later progressed to Graves' ophthalmopathy. Here the CDR3 DNA reads TGTGCCAGCTCACTACGACCTAGGGGAGATCAGCCCCAGCATTTT. Protein sequence: CASSLRPRGDQPQHF.